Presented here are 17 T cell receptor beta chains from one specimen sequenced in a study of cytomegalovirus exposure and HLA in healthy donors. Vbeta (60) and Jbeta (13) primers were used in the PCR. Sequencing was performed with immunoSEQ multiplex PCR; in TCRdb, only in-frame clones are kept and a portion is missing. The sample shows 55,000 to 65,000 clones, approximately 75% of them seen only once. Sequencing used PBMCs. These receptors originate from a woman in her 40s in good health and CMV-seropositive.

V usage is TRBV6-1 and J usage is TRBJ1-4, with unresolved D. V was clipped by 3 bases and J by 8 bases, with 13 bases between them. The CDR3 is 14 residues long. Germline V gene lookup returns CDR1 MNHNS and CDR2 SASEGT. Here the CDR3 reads CASSELVGREKLFF. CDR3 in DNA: TGTGCCAGCAGTGAGCTAGTGGGGAGGGAAAAACTGTTTTTT.

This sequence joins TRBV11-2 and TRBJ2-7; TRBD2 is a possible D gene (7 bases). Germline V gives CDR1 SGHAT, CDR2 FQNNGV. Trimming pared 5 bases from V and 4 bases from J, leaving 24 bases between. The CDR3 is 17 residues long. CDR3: CASSHIRGGHSGYEQYF. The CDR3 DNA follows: TGTGCCAGCAGCCACATTAGGGGGGGGCACTCCGGATACGAGCAGTACTTC.

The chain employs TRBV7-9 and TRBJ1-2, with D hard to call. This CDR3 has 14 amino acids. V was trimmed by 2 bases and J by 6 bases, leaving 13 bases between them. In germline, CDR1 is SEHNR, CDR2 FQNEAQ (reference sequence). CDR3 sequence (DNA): TGTGCCAGCAGCTTATCAACACCCTCCCATGGCTACACCTTC. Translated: CASSLSTPSHGYTF.

Here the CDR3 DNA reads TGTGCCAGCTGTTCCGGGACTAGCGGGGCGAATGAGCAGTTCTTC. Amino acid sequence: CASCSGTSGANEQFF. The V and J genes are TRBV6-5 and TRBJ2-1, with TRBD2 matching over 13 bases. Trimming at V came to 8 bases and at J to 7 bases, leaving 8 bases not matched to a gene. Germline V gene sequence: CDR1 MNHEY, CDR2 SVGAGI. The CDR3 is 15 amino acids.

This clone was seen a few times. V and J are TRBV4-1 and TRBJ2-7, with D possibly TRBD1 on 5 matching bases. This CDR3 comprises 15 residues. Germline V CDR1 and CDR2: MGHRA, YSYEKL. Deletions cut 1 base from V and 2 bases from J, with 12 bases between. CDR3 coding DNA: TGCGCCAGCAGCCAAGGGGCGACAGCTACCTACGAGCAGTACTTC. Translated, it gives CASSQGATATYEQYF.

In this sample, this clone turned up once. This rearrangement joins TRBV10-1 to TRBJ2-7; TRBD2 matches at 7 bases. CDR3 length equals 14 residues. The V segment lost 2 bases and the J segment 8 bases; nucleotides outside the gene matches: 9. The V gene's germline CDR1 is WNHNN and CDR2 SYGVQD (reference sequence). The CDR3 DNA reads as TGCGCCAGCAGTGAGCTAGGGACTACCAGTAAGCAGTACTTC. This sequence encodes CASSELGTTSKQYF.

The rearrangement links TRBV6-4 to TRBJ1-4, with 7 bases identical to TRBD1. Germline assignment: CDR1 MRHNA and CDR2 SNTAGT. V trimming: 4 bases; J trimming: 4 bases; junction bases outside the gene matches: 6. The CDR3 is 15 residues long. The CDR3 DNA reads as TGTGCCAGCAGTGGATTCGGGACAGTTAATGAAAAACTGTTTTTT. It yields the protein CASSGFGTVNEKLFF.

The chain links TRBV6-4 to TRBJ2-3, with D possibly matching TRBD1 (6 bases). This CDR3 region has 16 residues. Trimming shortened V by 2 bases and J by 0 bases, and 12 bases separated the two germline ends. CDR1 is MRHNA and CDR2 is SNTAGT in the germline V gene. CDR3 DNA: TGTGCCAGCAGTGACCGCGGACAGCCTAGCACAGATACGCAGTATTTT. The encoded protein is CASSDRGQPSTDTQYF.

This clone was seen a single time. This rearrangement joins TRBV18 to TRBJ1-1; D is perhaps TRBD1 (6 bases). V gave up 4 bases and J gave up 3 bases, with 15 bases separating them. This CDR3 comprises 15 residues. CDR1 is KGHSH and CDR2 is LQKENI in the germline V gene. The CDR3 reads CASSLRGVGYTEAFF. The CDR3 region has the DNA TGTGCCAGCTCACTCAGGGGAGTAGGGTACACTGAAGCTTTCTTT.

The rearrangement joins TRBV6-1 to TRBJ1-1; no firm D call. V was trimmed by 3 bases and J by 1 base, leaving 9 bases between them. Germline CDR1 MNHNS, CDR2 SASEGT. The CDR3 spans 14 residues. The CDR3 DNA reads TGTGCCAGCAGTGAGAGGGTACGGAACACTGAAGCTTTCTTT. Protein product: CASSERVRNTEAFF.

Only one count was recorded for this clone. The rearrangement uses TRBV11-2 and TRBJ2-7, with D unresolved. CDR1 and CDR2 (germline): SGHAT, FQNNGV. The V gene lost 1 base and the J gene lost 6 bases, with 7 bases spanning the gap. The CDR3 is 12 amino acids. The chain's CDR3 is CASSLGTREQYF. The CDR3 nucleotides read TGTGCCAGCAGCTTAGGTACTCGCGAGCAGTACTTC. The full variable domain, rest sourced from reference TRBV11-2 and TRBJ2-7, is EAGVAQSPRYKIIEKRQSVAFWCNPISGHATLYWYQQILGQGPKLLIQFQNNGVVDDSQLPKDRFSAERLKGVDSTLKIQPAKLEDSAVYLCASSLGTREQYFGPGTRLTVT.

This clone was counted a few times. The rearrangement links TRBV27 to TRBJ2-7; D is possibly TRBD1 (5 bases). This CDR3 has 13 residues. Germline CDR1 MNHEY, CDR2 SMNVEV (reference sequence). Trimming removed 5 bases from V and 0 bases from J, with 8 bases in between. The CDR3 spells CASSPGSSYEQYF. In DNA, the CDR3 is TGTGCCAGCAGTCCAGGGTCCTCCTACGAGCAGTACTTC.

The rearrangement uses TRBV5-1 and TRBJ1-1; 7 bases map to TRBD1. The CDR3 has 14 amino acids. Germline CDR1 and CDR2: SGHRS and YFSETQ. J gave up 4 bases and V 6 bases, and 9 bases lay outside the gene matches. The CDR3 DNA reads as TGCGCCAGCACCCGGGACAGTAGCGGCACTGAAGCTTTCTTT. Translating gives CASTRDSSGTEAFF.

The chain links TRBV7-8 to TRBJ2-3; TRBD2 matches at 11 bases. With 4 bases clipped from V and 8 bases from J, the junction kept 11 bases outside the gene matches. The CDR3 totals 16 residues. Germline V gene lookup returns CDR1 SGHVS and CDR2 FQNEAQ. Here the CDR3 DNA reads TGTGCCAGCAGCTCGAATAGCGGGGGGGCAATGGGTACGCAGTATTTT. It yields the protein CASSSNSGGAMGTQYF.

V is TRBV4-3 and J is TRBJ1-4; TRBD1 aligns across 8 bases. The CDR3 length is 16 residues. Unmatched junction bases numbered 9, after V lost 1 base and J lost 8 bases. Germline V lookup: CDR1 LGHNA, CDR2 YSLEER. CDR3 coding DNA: TGCGCCAGCAGCCAAGGAGGGACAGGTGGAGGGGAAAAACTGTTTTTT. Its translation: CASSQGGTGGGEKLFF.

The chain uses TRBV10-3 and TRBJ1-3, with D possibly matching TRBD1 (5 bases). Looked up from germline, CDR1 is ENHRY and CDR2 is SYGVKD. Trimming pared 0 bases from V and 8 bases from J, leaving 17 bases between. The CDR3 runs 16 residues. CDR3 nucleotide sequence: TGTGCCATCAGTGAGTCGATCGCGGCAGGGTCGTACACCATATATTTT. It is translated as CAISESIAAGSYTIYF.

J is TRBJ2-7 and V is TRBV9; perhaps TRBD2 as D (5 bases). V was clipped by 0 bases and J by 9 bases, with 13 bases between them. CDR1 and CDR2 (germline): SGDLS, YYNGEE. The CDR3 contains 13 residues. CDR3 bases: TGTGCCAGCAGCGTAGTAGAGGGTGGGAGGCAGTACTTC. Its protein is CASSVVEGGRQYF. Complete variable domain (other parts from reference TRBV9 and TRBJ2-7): DSGVTQTPKHLITATGQRVTLRCSPRSGDLSVYWYQQSLDQGLQFLIQYYNGEERAKGNILERFSAQQFPDLHSELNLSSLELGDSALYFCASSVVEGGRQYFGPGTRLTVT.